This T cell receptor beta chain comes out of a study of T cell repertoires in cytomegalovirus infection. V was shortened by 5 bases and J by 7 bases, with 20 bases between the two germline ends. The CDR3 covers 15 residues. The germline V gene encodes CDR1 LNHDA and CDR2 SQIVND (reference sequence). This clonotype was seen a few times. TCRdb fed the reads into MiXCR, producing one record per CDR3 protein. Of nearly 550,000 distinct CDR3 sequences listed, 16% are singletons. The sequence derives from a human donor in good health (CMV status not recorded). Some clones in this sample may be carry-over from other donors' samples. V usage is TRBV19 and J usage is TRBJ1-1; tentatively, D is TRBD1 (5 bases). The source material was CD8+ T cells from PBMCs. In nucleotides, the CDR3 is TGTGCCAGTAGTCCCTGGGGCCGGGCTATCGGTGAAGCTTTCTTT. Translation gives CASSPWGRAIGEAFF.